The clone carrying this T cell receptor beta chain was counted between two and nine times. Its target is unknown. The CDR3 sequence is 15 residues long. The trim removed 5 bases at V and 6 bases at J, leaving 8 bases unmatched. The germline CDR1 and CDR2 sequences are DFQATT and SNEGSKA (reference sequence). The study, taken as a whole, reports: The TCR gene usage of tumor memory CD4+ T cells clustered together with blood and lymph node memory CD4+ cells and with lymph node naive CD4+ cells. Whole repertoires were not studied in the larger cohort, only one V-J beta rearrangement. Tumor Tregs overlapped most with tumor, then blood, naive CD4+ cells.

Constant-region reverse primers amplified full-length variable regions, followed by semi-nested Nested Universal Primer A PCR. TCRdb called the 5' RACE reads again in MiXCR, with one record for every CDR3 protein. The table has tens of thousands of distinct CDR3 sequences, approximately 23% seen once. This sequence originates from a female donor with breast cancer. Sequencing input: tumor-infiltrating naive CD4+ T cells sorted from the breast tumor. Subset noted: naive CD4+ T cells, CD4+CD45RA+CD25-. The chain employs TRBV20-1 and TRBJ1-6; the match to TRBD1 covers 9 bases. The CDR3 DNA reads as TGCAGTGCTCCAAAACAGGGGGCGATTAATTCACCCCTCCACTTT. Translated, it gives CSAPKQGAINSPLHF.